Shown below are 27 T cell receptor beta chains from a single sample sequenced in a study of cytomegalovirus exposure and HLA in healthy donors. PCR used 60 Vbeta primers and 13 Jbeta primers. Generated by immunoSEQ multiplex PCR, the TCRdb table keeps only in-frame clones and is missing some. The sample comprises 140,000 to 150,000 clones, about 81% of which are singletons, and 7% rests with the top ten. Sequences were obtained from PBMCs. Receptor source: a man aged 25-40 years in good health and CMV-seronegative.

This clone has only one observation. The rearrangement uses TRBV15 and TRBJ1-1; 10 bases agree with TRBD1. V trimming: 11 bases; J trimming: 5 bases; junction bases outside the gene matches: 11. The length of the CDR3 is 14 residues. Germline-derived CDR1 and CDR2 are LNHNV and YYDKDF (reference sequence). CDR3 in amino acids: CASRPGQGKTEAFF. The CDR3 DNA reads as TGTGCCTCGAGACCGGGACAGGGGAAAACTGAAGCTTTCTTT.

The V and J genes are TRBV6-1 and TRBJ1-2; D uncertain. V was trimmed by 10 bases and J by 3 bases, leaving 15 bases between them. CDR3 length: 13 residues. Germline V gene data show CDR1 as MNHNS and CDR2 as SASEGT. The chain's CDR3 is CATPTGKDYGYTF. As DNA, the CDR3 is TGTGCCACCCCAACGGGGAAGGACTATGGCTACACCTTC.

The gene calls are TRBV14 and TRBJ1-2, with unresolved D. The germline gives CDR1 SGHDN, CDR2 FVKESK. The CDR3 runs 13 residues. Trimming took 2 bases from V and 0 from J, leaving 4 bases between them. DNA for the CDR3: TGTGCCAGCAGCCAAAAGCCTAACTATGGCTACACCTTC. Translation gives CASSQKPNYGYTF.

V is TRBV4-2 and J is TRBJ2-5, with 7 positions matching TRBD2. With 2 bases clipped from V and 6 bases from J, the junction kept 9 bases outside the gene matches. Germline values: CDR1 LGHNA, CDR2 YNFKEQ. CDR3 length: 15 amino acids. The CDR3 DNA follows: TGTGCCAGCAGCCAAAGCGGGGAGAGTAAAAAGACCCAGTACTTC. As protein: CASSQSGESKKTQYF.

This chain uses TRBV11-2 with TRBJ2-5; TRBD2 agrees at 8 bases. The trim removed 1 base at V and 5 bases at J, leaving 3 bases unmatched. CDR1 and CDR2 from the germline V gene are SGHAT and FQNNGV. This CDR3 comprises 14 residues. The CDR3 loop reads CASSLAGGPETQYF. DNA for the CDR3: TGTGCCAGCAGCTTAGCGGGAGGGCCGGAGACCCAGTACTTC.

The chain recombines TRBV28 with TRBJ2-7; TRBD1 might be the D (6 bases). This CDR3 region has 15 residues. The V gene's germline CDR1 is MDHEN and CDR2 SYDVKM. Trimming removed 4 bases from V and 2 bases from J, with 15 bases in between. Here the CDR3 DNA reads TGTGCCAGCAGTTACGAACAGGGTAGCACCTACGAGCAGTACTTC. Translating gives CASSYEQGSTYEQYF.

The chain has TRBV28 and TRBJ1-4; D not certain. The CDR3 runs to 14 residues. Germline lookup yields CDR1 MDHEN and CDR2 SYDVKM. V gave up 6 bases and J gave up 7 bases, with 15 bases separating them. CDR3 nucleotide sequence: TGTGCCAGCAGCGAGCGGTACCTTGGTGAAAAACTGTTTTTT. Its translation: CASSERYLGEKLFF.

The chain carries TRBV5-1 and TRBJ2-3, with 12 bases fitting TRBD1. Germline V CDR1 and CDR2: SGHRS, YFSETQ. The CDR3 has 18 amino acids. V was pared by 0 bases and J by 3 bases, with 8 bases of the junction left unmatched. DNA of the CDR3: TGCGCCAGCAGCTTGGGGTCCGGGACAGGGGGCCAGACAGATACGCAGTATTTT. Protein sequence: CASSLGSGTGGQTDTQYF.

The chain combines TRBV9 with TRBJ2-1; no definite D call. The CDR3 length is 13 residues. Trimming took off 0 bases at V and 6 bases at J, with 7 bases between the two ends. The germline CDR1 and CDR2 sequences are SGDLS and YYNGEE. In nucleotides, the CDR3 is TGTGCCAGCAGCGTAGGCACAGCCAATGAGCAGTTCTTC. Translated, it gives CASSVGTANEQFF.

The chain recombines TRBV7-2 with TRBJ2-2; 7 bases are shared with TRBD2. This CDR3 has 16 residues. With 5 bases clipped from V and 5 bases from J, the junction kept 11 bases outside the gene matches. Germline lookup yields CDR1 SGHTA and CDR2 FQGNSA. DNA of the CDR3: TGTGCCAGCAGCCCCGGGGGGAGGGCTTATACCGGGGAGCTGTTTTTT. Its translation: CASSPGGRAYTGELFF.

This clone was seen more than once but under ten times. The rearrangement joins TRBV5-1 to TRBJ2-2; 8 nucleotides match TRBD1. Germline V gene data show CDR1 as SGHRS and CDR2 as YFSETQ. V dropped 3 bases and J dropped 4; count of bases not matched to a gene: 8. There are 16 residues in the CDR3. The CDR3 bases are TGCGCCAGCAGCTCCTCTGGACAGGGTGCCACCGGGGAGCTGTTTTTT. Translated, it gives CASSSSGQGATGELFF.

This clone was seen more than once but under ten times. Written as DNA, the CDR3 is TGTGCCAGCAGTAGGACTAGCGGGAACTACGAGCAGTACTTC. As protein: CASSRTSGNYEQYF. V usage is TRBV2 and J usage is TRBJ2-7, with TRBD2 matching 12 bases. This CDR3 contains 14 residues. Germline assignment: CDR1 SNHLY and CDR2 FYNNEI. V trimming: 5 bases; J trimming: 3 bases; junction bases outside the gene matches: 2.

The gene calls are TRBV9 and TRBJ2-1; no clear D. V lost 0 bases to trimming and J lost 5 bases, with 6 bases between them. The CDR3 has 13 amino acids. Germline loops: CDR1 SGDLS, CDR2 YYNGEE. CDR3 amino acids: CASSVGGDNEQFF. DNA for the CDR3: TGTGCCAGCAGCGTAGGCGGAGACAATGAGCAGTTCTTC.

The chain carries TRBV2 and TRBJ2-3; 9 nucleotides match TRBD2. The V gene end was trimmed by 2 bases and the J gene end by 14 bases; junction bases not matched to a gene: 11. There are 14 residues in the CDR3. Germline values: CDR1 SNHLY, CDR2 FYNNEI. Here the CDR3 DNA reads TGTGCCAGCAGTGAAAATACAGCGGGGGGTGGGTCGTATTTT. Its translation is CASSENTAGGGSYF.

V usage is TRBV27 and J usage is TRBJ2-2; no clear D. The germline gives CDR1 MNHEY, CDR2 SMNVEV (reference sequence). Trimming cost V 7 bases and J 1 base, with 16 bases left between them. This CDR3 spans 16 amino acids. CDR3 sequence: CASTLIVPGNTGELFF. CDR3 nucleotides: TGTGCCAGCACCCTGATAGTCCCTGGGAACACCGGGGAGCTGTTTTTT.

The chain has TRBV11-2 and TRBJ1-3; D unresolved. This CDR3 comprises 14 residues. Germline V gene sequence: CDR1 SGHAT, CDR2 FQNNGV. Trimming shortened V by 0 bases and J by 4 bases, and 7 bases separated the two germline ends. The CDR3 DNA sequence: TGTGCCAGCAGCTTAGAGGTGGCCGGAAACACCATATATTTT. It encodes CASSLEVAGNTIYF.

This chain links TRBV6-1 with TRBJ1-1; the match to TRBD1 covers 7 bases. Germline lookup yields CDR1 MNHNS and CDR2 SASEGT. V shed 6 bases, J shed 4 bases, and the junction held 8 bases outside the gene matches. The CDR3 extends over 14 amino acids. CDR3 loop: CASSYDRVATEAFF. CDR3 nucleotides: TGTGCCAGCAGCTACGACAGGGTTGCCACTGAAGCTTTCTTT.

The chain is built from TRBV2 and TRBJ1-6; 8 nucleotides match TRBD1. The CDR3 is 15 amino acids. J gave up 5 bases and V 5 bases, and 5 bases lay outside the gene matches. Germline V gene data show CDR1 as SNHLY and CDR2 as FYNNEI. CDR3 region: CASSWGQANNSPLHF. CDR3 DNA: TGTGCCAGCAGTTGGGGACAGGCGAATAATTCACCCCTCCACTTT.

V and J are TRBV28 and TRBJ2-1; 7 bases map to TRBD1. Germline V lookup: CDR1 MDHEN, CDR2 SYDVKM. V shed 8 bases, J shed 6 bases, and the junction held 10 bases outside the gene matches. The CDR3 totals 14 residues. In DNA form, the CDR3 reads TGTGCCAGCGGGCTAAACAGGGGTCTCAATGAGCAGTTCTTC. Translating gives CASGLNRGLNEQFF.

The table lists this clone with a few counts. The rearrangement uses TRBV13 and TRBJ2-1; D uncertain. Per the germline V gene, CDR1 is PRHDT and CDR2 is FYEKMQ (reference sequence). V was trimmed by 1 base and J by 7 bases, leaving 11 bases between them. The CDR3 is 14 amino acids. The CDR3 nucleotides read TGTGCCAGCAGCTTAGCCCCTAGGATTAATGAGCAGTTCTTC. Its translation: CASSLAPRINEQFF.

CDR3 bases: TGCGCCAGCAGCTCTAGCGGGAGATCAGACGAGCAGTACTTC. This sequence encodes CASSSSGRSDEQYF. The J gene is TRBJ2-5, the V gene TRBV5-1; TRBD2 agrees at 10 bases. The assigned J gene may be wrong: the sequence end matches TRBJ2-7 better. The CDR3 has 14 amino acids. The germline V gene has CDR1 SGHRS and CDR2 YFSETQ.

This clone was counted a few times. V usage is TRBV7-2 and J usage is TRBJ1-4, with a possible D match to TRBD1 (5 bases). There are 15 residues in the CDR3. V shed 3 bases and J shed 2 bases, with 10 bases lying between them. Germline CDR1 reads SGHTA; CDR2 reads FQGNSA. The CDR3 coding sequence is TGTGCCAGCAGCTTTCGACAGACGACTAATGAAAAACTGTTTTTT. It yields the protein CASSFRQTTNEKLFF.

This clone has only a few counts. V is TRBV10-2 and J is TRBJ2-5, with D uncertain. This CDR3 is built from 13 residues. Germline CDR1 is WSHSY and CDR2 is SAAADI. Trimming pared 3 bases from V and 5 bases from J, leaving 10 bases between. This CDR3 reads CASSEVIRETQYF. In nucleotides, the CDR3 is TGCGCCAGCAGTGAAGTCATCAGGGAGACCCAGTACTTC.

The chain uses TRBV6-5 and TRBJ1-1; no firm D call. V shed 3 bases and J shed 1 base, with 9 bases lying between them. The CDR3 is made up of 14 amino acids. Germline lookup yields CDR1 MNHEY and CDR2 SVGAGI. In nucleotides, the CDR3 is TGTGCCAGCAGTTATAGGGAGGGGAACACTGAAGCTTTCTTT. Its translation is CASSYREGNTEAFF.

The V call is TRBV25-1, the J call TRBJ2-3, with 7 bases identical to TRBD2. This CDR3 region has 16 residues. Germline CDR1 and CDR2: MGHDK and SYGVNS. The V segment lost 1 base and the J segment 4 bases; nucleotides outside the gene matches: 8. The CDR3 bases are TGTGCCAGCAGTGAATGGGGGGGAGGTAGCGCAGATACGCAGTATTTT. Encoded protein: CASSEWGGGSADTQYF.

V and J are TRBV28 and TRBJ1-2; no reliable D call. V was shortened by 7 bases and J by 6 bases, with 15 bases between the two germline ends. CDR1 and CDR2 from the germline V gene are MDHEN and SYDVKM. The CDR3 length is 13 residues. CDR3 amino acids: CASTPGREDGYTF. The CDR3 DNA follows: TGTGCCAGCACCCCGGGTAGGGAGGATGGCTACACCTTC.

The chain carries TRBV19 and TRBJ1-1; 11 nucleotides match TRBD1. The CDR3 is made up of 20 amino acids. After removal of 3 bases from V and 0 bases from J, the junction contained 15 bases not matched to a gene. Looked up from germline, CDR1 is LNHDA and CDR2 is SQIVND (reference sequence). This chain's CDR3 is CASSMFPATGTGGMNTEAFF. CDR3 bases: TGTGCCAGTAGTATGTTTCCCGCTACCGGGACAGGGGGGATGAACACTGAAGCTTTCTTT. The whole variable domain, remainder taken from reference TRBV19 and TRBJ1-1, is DGGITQSPKYLFRKEGQNVTLSCEQNLNHDAMYWYRQDPGQGLRLIYYSQIVNDFQKGDIAEGYSVSREKKESFPLTVTSAQKNPTAFYLCASSMFPATGTGGMNTEAFFGQGTRLTVV.